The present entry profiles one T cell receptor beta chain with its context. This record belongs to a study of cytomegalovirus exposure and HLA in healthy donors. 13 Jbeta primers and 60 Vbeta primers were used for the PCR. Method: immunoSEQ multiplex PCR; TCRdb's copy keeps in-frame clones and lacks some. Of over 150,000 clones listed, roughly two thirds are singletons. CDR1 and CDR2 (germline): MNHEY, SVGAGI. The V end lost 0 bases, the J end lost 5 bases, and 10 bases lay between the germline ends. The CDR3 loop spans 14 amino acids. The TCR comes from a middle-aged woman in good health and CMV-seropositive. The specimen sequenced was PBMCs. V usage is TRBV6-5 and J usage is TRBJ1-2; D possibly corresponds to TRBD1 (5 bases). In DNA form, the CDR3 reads TGTGCCAGCAGTTACTCACGGGGGGTGTATGGCTACACCTTC. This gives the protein CASSYSRGVYGYTF.